The 9 T cell receptor beta chains given below trace back to one sample, sequenced in a study of T-cell memory formation after mild COVID-19. Each CDR3 protein is one row after TCRdb ran MiXCR on the 5' RACE reads. This table has about 110,000 distinct CDR3 sequences, about a fifth appearing once. The sequenced material came from PBMCs or a T cell subset sorted from them (not recorded which). These receptors were taken from a man between 18 and 35 years old who had mild COVID-19 (a few samples of this study predate the infection). Cell type and time point are not known.

This clonotype was observed a handful of times. The CDR3 region has the DNA TGCAGTGCCCCCAAGGACACCTTAAGAGGGGAGACCCAGTACTTC. It is translated as CSAPKDTLRGETQYF. The rearrangement uses TRBV20-1 and TRBJ2-5; D may be TRBD1 or TRBD2 (5 bases each). The V and J ends lost 6 bases and 5 bases respectively, with 22 bases between them. The CDR3 has 15 residues. Germline V gene sequence: CDR1 DFQATT, CDR2 SNEGSKA (reference sequence).

The sample holds a few counts of this clonotype. The chain combines TRBV20-1 with TRBJ2-3; TRBD2 aligns across 9 bases. The V segment lost 3 bases and the J segment 0 bases; nucleotides outside the gene matches: 7. Germline CDR1 reads DFQATT; CDR2 reads SNEGSKA (reference sequence). This CDR3 contains 16 residues. The CDR3 DNA follows: TGCAGTGCTAGCCCCAGACTAGCGGTGAGCACAGATACGCAGTATTTT. Its protein product is CSASPRLAVSTDTQYF.

The V gene is TRBV4-1, the J gene TRBJ2-3, with 8 positions matching TRBD2. V trimming: 1 base; J trimming: 1 base; junction bases outside the gene matches: 1. This CDR3 contains 15 residues. Germline CDR1 reads MGHRA; CDR2 reads YSYEKL. CDR3 nucleotides: TGCGCCAGCAGCCAAGTGCGGGGGGGCACAGATACGCAGTATTTT. Its translation is CASSQVRGGTDTQYF.

This CDR3 reads CASSGRDMGLAEAFF. In DNA form, the CDR3 reads TGCGCCAGCAGTGGCCGGGACATGGGACTTGCTGAAGCTTTCTTT. This chain uses TRBV10-2 with TRBJ1-1, with TRBD1 as a possible D gene (6 bases). V was shortened by 4 bases and J by 6 bases, with 18 bases between the two germline ends. The CDR3 length is 15 residues. The germline V gene has CDR1 WSHSY and CDR2 SAAADI.

V usage is TRBV5-5 and J usage is TRBJ2-1, with TRBD2 matching 9 bases. The ends lost 4 bases at V and 6 bases at J; junction bases unmatched: 11. CDR3 length equals 16 residues. From germline, CDR1 is SGHKS and CDR2 YYEKEE (reference sequence). DNA of the CDR3: TGTGCCAGCAGCGCTGCGGGGGGGGAGCTGGGCAATGAGCAGTTCTTC. Translated, it gives CASSAAGGELGNEQFF.

The DNA of the CDR3 is TGTGCCAGCAGTTTAGACAGGGGGTGGTCTGGCTACACCTTC. It encodes CASSLDRGWSGYTF. The chain employs TRBV27 and TRBJ1-2; 9 positions match TRBD1. This CDR3 is built from 14 residues. Per the germline V gene, CDR1 is MNHEY and CDR2 is SMNVEV (reference sequence). V gave up 2 bases and J gave up 7 bases; unmatched junction bases: 5.

This clonotype appeared a few times. The chain joins TRBV11-2 to TRBJ1-4; D gene unclear. Germline CDR1 SGHAT, CDR2 FQNNGV. CDR3 length: 13 residues. V shed 2 bases and J shed 8 bases, with 9 bases lying between them. The CDR3 DNA sequence: TGTGCCAGCAGCTTATGGGTTGGGGAAAAACTGTTTTTT. Amino acid sequence: CASSLWVGEKLFF.

In this sample, this clonotype turned up a few times. DNA for the CDR3: TGTGCCAGCAGCTCTAGCGAGGGGACTAGAAAGGGTACGCAGTATTTT. Its translation: CASSSSEGTRKGTQYF. J is TRBJ2-3 and V is TRBV7-2, with 8 bases aligning to TRBD2. In germline, CDR1 is SGHTA, CDR2 FQGNSA. CDR3 size: 16 residues. Trimming removed 4 bases from V and 8 bases from J; junction bases left unmatched: 14.

The V and J genes are TRBV4-1 and TRBJ1-4; 7 nucleotides line up with TRBD1. The CDR3 runs to 17 residues. V dropped 4 bases and J dropped 0; count of bases not matched to a gene: 8. CDR1 and CDR2 from the germline V gene are MGHRA and YSYEKL. For the CDR3, the DNA is TGCGCCAGCAGCCTTACGGGACAGACTACAACTAATGAAAAACTGTTTTTT. Amino acid sequence: CASSLTGQTTTNEKLFF.